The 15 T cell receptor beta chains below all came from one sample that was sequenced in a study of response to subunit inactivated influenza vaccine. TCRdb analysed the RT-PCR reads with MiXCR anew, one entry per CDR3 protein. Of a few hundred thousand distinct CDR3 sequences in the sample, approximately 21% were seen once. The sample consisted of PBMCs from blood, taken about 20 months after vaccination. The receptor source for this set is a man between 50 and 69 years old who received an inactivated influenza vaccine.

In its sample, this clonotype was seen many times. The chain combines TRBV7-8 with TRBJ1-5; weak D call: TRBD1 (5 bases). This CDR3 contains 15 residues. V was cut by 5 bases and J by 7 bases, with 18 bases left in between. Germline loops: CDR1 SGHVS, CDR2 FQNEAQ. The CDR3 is CASSRQAGSGQPQHF. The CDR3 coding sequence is TGTGCCAGCAGCCGACAAGCGGGCTCAGGGCAGCCCCAGCATTTT. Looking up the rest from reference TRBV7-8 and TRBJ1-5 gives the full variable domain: GAGVSQSPRYKVAKRGQDVALRCDPISGHVSLFWYQQALGQGPEFLTYFQNEAQLDKSGLPSDRFFAERPEGSVSTLKIQRTQQEDSAVYLCASSRQAGSGQPQHFGDGTRLSIL.

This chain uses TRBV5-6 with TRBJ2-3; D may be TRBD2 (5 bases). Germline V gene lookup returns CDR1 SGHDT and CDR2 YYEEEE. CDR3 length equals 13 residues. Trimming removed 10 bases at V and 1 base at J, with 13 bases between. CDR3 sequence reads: CAVEREGTDTQYF. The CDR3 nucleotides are TGTGCCGTGGAACGGGAAGGCACAGATACGCAGTATTTT. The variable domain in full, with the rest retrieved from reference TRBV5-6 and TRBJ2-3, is DAGVTQSPTHLIKTRGQQVTLRCSPKSGHDTVSWYQQALGQGPQFIFQYYEEEERQRGNFPDRFSGHQFPNYSSELNVNALLLGDSALYLCAVEREGTDTQYFGPGTRLTVL.

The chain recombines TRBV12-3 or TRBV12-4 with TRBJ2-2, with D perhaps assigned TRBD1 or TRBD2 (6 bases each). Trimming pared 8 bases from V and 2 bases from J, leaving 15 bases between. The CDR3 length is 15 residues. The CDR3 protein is CASRRGAHNTGELFF. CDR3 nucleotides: TGTGCCAGCCGAAGGGGGGCTCACAACACCGGGGAGCTGTTTTTT.

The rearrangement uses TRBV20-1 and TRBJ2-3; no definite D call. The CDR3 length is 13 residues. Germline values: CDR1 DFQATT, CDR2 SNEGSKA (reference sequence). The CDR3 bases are TGCAGCCCGCGAGAAGCCGTTGCAGATACGCAGTATTTT. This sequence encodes CSPREAVADTQYF.

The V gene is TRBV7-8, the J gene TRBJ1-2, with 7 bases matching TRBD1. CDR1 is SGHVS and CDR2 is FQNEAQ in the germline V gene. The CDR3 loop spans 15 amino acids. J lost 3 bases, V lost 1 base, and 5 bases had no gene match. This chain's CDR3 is CASSLGTGPDYGYTF. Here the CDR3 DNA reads TGTGCCAGCAGCTTAGGGACAGGCCCAGACTATGGCTACACCTTC.

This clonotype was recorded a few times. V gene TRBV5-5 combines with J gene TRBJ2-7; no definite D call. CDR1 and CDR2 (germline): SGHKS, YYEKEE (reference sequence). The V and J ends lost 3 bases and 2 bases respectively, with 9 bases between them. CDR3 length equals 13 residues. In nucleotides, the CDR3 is TGTGCCAGCAGCTCCCTTGGGCCCTACGAGCAGTACTTC. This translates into CASSSLGPYEQYF.

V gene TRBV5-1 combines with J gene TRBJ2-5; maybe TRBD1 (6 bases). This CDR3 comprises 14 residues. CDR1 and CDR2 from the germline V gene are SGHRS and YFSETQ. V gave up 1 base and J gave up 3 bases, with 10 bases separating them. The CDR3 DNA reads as TGCGCCAGCAGCTTGTGGCAGGGGAAAGAGACCCAGTACTTC. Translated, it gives CASSLWQGKETQYF.

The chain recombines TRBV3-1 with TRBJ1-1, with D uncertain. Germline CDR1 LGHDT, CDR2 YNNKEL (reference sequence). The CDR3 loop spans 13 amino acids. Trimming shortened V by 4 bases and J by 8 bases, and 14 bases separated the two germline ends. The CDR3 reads CASSPTGGSEAFF. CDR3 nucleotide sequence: TGTGCCAGCAGCCCCACCGGCGGGTCAGAAGCTTTCTTT. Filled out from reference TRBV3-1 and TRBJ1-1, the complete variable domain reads DTAVSQTPKYLVTQMGNDKSIKCEQNLGHDTMYWYKQDSKKFLKIMFSYNNKELIINETVPNRFSPKSPDKAHLNLHINSLELGDSAVYFCASSPTGGSEAFFGQGTRLTVV.

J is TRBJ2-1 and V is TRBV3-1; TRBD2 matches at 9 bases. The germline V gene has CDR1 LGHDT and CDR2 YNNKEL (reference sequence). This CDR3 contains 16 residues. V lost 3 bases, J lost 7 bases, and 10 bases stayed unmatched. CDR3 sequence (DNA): TGTGCCAGCAGCCAGGAGGGACTAGCCCTCTCTAATGAGCAGTTCTTC. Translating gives CASSQEGLALSNEQFF.

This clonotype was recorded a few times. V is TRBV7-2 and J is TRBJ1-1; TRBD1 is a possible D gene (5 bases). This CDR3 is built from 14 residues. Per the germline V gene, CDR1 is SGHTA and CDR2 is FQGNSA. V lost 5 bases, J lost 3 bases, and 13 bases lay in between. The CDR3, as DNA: TGTGCCAGCAGCACAAACCTGGGGGACACTGAAGCTTTCTTT. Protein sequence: CASSTNLGDTEAFF.

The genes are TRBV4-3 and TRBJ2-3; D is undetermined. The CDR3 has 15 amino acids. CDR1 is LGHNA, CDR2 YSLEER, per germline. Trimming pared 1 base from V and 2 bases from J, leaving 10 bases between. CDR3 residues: CASSQVVSYTDTQYF. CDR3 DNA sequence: TGCGCCAGCAGCCAAGTGGTCTCCTACACAGATACGCAGTATTTT.

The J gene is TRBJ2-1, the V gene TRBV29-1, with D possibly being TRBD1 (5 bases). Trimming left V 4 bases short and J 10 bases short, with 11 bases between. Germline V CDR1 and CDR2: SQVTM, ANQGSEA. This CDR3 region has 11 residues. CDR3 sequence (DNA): TGCAGCGTTGGGGCCAGGGCGGAGCAGTTCTTC. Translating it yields CSVGARAEQFF.

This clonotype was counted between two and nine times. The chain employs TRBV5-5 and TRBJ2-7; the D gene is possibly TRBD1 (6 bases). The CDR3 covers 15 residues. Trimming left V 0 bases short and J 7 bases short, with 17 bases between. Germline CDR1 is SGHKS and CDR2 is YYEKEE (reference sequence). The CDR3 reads CASSLEARGLLEQYF. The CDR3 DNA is TGTGCCAGCAGCTTGGAAGCCAGGGGTCTATTGGAGCAGTACTTC.

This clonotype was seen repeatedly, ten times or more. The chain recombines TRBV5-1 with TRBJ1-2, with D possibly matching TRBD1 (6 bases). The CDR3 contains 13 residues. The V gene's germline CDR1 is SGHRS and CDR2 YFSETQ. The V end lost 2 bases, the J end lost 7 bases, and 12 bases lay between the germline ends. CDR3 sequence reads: CASSLQGSAGYTF. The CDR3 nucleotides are TGCGCCAGCAGCTTACAGGGATCGGCTGGCTACACCTTC.

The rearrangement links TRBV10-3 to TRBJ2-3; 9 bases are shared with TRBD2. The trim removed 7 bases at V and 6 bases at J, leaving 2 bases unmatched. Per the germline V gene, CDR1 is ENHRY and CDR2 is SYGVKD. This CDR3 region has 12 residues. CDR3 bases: TGTGCCATCAAAGGGACTAGCGATACGCAGTATTTT. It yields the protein CAIKGTSDTQYF.